Listed below are T cell receptor beta chains from one sample, sequenced in a study of tissue T cells after allogeneic stem cell transplantation. Sequenced by immunoSEQ multiplex PCR; TCRdb stores in-frame clones only, minus some. The repertoire holds 9,000 to 10,000 clones, roughly 60% seen once, with 9.6% in the top ten. Here the sequenced sample was tissue from the jejunum, taken at autopsy. The receptor set was obtained from a woman between 18 and 49 years old with breast cancer. CDR3s include the opening cysteine and the closing phenylalanine or tryptophan. Fields, in order: CDR3 DNA, CDR3 protein, D gene, J gene, V gene, CDR3 length, clone size. The D gene is left open where the match is weak. Some rows have no size entry. The others give once, few or many, or a class for an expanded clone.

CDR3 DNA: TGTGCCAGCAGTTACGTTTCGGGCTATACGCAGTATTTT
CDR3 protein: CASSYVSGYTQYF
D gene: .
J gene: TRBJ2-3
V gene: TRBV6-2/TRBV6-3
CDR3 length: 13
clone size: .

CDR3 DNA: TGTGCCAGCGGGTGGGCAGGGGGCAATCAGCCCCAGCATTTT
CDR3 protein: CASGWAGGNQPQHF
D gene: .
J gene: TRBJ1-5
V gene: TRBV28
CDR3 length: 14
clone size: few

CDR3 DNA: TGTGCCAGCAGTCAATCCCCCGGGGGCGGGAGTGGAGATACGCAGTATTTT
CDR3 protein: CASSQSPGGGSGDTQYF
D gene: .
J gene: TRBJ2-3
V gene: TRBV6-6
CDR3 length: 17
clone size: .

CDR3 DNA: TGTGCCAGCAGCGAACCCGGGACGTGGGAGACCCAGTACTTC
CDR3 protein: CASSEPGTWETQYF
D gene: .
J gene: TRBJ2-5
V gene: TRBV7-3
CDR3 length: 14
clone size: .

CDR3 DNA: TGTGCCAGCAGTTCGGATGGCGCAGGTGAGCAGTTCTTC
CDR3 protein: CASSSDGAGEQFF
D gene: .
J gene: TRBJ2-1
V gene: TRBV6-4
CDR3 length: 13
clone size: .

CDR3 DNA: TGTGCCAGCAGTACCGGGACAGGGAATGGCTACACCTTC
CDR3 protein: CASSTGTGNGYTF
D gene: TRBD1
J gene: TRBJ1-2
V gene: TRBV6-4
CDR3 length: 13
clone size: few

CDR3 DNA: TGTGCCAGCAGCTTCTCCGGGACTAGCGGAGGCGGGGAGCTGTTTTTT
CDR3 protein: CASSFSGTSGGGELFF
D gene: TRBD2
J gene: TRBJ2-2
V gene: TRBV7-3
CDR3 length: 16
clone size: .

CDR3 DNA: TGTGCCAACAGACCGGACGTAGCTAGCACAGATACGCAGTATTTT
CDR3 protein: CANRPDVASTDTQYF
D gene: .
J gene: TRBJ2-3
V gene: TRBV6-5
CDR3 length: 15
clone size: .

CDR3 DNA: TGTGCCAGCAGTTACCACCGTGGGGTTTACTCCTACGAGCAGTACTTC
CDR3 protein: CASSYHRGVYSYEQYF
D gene: .
J gene: TRBJ2-7
V gene: TRBV6-5
CDR3 length: 16
clone size: .

CDR3 DNA: TGCAGCGCTGGACAGGACTACGAGCAGTACTTC
CDR3 protein: CSAGQDYEQYF
D gene: TRBD1
J gene: TRBJ2-7
V gene: TRBV29-1
CDR3 length: 11
clone size: few

CDR3 DNA: TGTGCCAGCAGGAAACAGGGAAAGGGGGCCAACGTCCTGACTTTC
CDR3 protein: CASRKQGKGANVLTF
D gene: .
J gene: TRBJ2-6
V gene: TRBV5-6
CDR3 length: 15
clone size: .

CDR3 DNA: TGTGCCAGCAGCGTAGCCCCGTCGGTGGACTACGAGCAGTACTTC
CDR3 protein: CASSVAPSVDYEQYF
D gene: .
J gene: TRBJ2-7
V gene: TRBV9
CDR3 length: 15
clone size: .

CDR3 DNA: TGTGCCAGCAGCATTGCCCTCTACAATGAGCAGTTCTTC
CDR3 protein: CASSIALYNEQFF
D gene: .
J gene: TRBJ2-1
V gene: TRBV14
CDR3 length: 13
clone size: .

CDR3 DNA: TGCGCCAGCAGCTTACAGGGTTACACTGAAGCTTTCTTT
CDR3 protein: CASSLQGYTEAFF
D gene: .
J gene: TRBJ1-1
V gene: TRBV5-1
CDR3 length: 13
clone size: .

CDR3 DNA: TGCGCCAGCAGCCTTCCCGGGACAGGGAACACCGGGGAGCTGTTTTTT
CDR3 protein: CASSLPGTGNTGELFF
D gene: TRBD1
J gene: TRBJ2-2
V gene: TRBV5-1
CDR3 length: 16
clone size: few

CDR3 DNA: TGTGCCAGCAGCCCAGACGGGACTAGCGAAATAGATACGCAGTATTTT
CDR3 protein: CASSPDGTSEIDTQYF
D gene: TRBD2
J gene: TRBJ2-3
V gene: TRBV6-4
CDR3 length: 16
clone size: .

CDR3 DNA: TGTGCCAGTAGCACGACCGGGACGGACTCCTACGAGCAGTACTTC
CDR3 protein: CASSTTGTDSYEQYF
D gene: .
J gene: TRBJ2-7
V gene: TRBV19
CDR3 length: 15
clone size: .

CDR3 DNA: TGTGCCAGCAGCGCGCGACAGGCTGGTTCACCCCTCCACTTT
CDR3 protein: CASSARQAGSPLHF
D gene: .
J gene: TRBJ1-6
V gene: TRBV3-1/TRBV3-2
CDR3 length: 14
clone size: .

CDR3 DNA: TGTGCCTGGAGTTGGGTCTATGGCTACACCTTC
CDR3 protein: CAWSWVYGYTF
D gene: .
J gene: TRBJ1-2
V gene: TRBV30
CDR3 length: 11
clone size: .

CDR3 DNA: TGTGCCAGCTCACCAGAGATAACCGGACAGGGGTACTATGGCTACACCTTC
CDR3 protein: CASSPEITGQGYYGYTF
D gene: TRBD1
J gene: TRBJ1-2
V gene: TRBV18
CDR3 length: 17
clone size: medium-sized

CDR3 DNA: TGTGCCAGTAGTGGGGGCGAGGGCACTGAAGCTTTCTTT
CDR3 protein: CASSGGEGTEAFF
D gene: .
J gene: TRBJ1-1
V gene: TRBV19
CDR3 length: 13
clone size: .

CDR3 DNA: TGCAGCGTTGAGGGCCAGGGAGGGGCCGCTGGTGGGGGCTACACCTTC
CDR3 protein: CSVEGQGGAAGGGYTF
D gene: .
J gene: TRBJ1-2
V gene: TRBV29-1
CDR3 length: 16
clone size: once

CDR3 DNA: TGTGCCAGCAGTTTTCGGAGGAACACTGAAGCTTTCTTT
CDR3 protein: CASSFRRNTEAFF
D gene: .
J gene: TRBJ1-1
V gene: TRBV27
CDR3 length: 13
clone size: .

CDR3 DNA: TGTGCCAGCAGTTACGGTCGCGGCTACACCTTC
CDR3 protein: CASSYGRGYTF
D gene: .
J gene: TRBJ1-2
V gene: TRBV6-5
CDR3 length: 11
clone size: .

CDR3 DNA: TGTGCCAGCAGCCAAGTAGGACTAGCGGGAGATGGCGGGGAGCTGTTTTTT
CDR3 protein: CASSQVGLAGDGGELFF
D gene: TRBD2
J gene: TRBJ2-2
V gene: TRBV4-2
CDR3 length: 17
clone size: .

CDR3 DNA: TGTGCCAGCAGCCTTTTGAGCGGGACGGGCGAGACCCAGTACTTC
CDR3 protein: CASSLLSGTGETQYF
D gene: TRBD2
J gene: TRBJ2-5
V gene: TRBV14
CDR3 length: 15
clone size: .

CDR3 DNA: TGTGCCAGCAGCATGGACAGGTCGGAGACCCAGTACTTC
CDR3 protein: CASSMDRSETQYF
D gene: TRBD1
J gene: TRBJ2-5
V gene: TRBV7-2
CDR3 length: 13
clone size: .

CDR3 DNA: TGTGCCAGCAGCGTCTACAGCGGAAATTCACCCCTCCACTTT
CDR3 protein: CASSVYSGNSPLHF
D gene: .
J gene: TRBJ1-6
V gene: TRBV9
CDR3 length: 14
clone size: .

CDR3 DNA: TGTGCCAGCAGTTTACTTAGCATTGCAGATACGCAGTATTTT
CDR3 protein: CASSLLSIADTQYF
D gene: .
J gene: TRBJ2-3
V gene: TRBV6-6
CDR3 length: 14
clone size: few